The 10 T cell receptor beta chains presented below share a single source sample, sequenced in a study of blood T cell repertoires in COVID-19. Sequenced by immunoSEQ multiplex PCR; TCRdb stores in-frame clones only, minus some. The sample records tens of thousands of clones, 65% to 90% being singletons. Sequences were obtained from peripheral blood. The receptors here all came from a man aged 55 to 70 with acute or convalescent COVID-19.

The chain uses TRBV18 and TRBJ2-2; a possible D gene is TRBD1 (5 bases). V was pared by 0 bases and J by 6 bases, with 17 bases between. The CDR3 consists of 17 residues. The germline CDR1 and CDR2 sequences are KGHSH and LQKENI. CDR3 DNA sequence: TGTGCCAGCTCACCACCGGTATCAGGGCGTAGGTCCGGGGAGCTGTTTTTT. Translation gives CASSPPVSGRRSGELFF.

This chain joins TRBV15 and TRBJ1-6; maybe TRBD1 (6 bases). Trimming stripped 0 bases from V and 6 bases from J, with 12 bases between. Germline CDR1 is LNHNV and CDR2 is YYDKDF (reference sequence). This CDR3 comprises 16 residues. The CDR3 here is CATSRDLTGGNSPLHF. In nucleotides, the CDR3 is TGTGCCACCAGCAGAGATCTGACAGGCGGTAATTCACCCCTCCACTTT. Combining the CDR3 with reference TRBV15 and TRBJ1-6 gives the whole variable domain DAMVIQNPRYQVTQFGKPVTLSCSQTLNHNVMYWYQQKSSQAPKLLFHYYDKDFNNEADTPDNFQSRRPNTSFCFLDIRSPGLGDTAMYLCATSRDLTGGNSPLHFGNGTRLTVT.

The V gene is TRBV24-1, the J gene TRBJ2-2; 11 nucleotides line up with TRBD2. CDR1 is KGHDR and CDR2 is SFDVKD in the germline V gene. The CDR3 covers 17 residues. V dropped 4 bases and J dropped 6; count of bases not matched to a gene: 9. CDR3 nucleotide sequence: TGTGCCACCAGTGAATCCAGACTAGCGGGGTTGGCCGGGGAGCTGTTTTTT. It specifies CATSESRLAGLAGELFF.

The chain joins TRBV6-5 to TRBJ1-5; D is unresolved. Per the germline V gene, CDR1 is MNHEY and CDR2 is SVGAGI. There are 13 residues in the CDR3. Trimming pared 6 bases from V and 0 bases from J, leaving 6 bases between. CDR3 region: CASREYSNQPQHF. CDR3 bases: TGTGCCAGCAGGGAGTATAGCAATCAGCCCCAGCATTTT.

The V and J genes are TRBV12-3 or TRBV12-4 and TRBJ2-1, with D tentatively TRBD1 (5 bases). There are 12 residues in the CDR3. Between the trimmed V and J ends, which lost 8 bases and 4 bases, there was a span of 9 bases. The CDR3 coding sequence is TGTGCCAGCCTCAGGGATTACAATGAGCAGTTCTTC. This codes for CASLRDYNEQFF.

The CDR3 bases are TGTGCCAGTAGTTATGCGGGCTTCTCCTACGAGCAGTACTTC. It encodes CASSYAGFSYEQYF. The chain combines TRBV19 with TRBJ2-7, with a possible D match to TRBD2 (5 bases). This CDR3 has 14 residues. Per germline, CDR1 LNHDA and CDR2 SQIVND (reference sequence). With 5 bases removed from V and 0 bases from J, the gap between germline ends came to 11 bases.

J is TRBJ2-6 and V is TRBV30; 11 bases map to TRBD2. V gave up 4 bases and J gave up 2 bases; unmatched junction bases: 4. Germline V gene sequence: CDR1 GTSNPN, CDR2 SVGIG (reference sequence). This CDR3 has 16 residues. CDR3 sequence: CAWTIAGGAGANVLTF. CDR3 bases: TGTGCCTGGACCATAGCGGGAGGGGCTGGGGCCAACGTCCTGACTTTC.

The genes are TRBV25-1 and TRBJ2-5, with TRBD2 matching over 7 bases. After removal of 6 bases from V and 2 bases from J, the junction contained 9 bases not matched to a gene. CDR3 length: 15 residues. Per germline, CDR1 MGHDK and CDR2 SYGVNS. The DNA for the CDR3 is TGTGCCAGCAGGTTCAGCGGGACCGGGCAAGAGACCCAGTACTTC. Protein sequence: CASRFSGTGQETQYF. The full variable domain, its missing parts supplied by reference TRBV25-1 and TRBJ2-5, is EADIYQTPRYLVIGTGKKITLECSQTMGHDKMYWYQQDPGMELHLIHYSYGVNSTEKGDLSSESTVSRIRTEHFPLTLESARPSHTSQYLCASRFSGTGQETQYFGPGTRLLVL.

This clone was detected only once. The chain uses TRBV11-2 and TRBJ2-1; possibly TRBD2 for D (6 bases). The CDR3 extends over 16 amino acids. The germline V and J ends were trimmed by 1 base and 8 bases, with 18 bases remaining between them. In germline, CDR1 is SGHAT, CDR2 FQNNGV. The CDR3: CASSLGGGARIYEQFF. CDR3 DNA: TGTGCCAGCAGCTTAGGCGGCGGGGCGAGGATCTATGAGCAGTTCTTC.

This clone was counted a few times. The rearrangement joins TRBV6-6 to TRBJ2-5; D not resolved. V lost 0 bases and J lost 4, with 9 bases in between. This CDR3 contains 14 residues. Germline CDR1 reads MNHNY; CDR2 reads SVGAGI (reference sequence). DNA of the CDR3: TGTGCCAGCAGTTACTCCAGACCGGGAGAGACCCAGTACTTC. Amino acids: CASSYSRPGETQYF.